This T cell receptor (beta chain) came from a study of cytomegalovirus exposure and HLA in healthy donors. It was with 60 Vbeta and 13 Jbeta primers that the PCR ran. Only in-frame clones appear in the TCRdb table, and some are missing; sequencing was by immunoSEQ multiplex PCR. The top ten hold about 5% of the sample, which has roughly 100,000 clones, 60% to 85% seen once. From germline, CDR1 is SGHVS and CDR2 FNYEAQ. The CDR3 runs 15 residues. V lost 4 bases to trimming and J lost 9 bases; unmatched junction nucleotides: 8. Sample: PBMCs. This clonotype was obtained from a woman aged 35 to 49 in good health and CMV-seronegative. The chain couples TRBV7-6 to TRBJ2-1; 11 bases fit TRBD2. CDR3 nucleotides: TGTGCCAGCAGCTATAGCGGGGGGGCCATCAGTGAGCAGTTCTTC. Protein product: CASSYSGGAISEQFF.